Described below is a single TCR beta chain sequence and its context. What antigen it recognizes has not been identified. One end of the junction is discordant with germline, which a read error may explain. The sample originates from a study of T cell changes during pregnancy in multiple sclerosis (dated by TCRdb to between 2018 and 2020). Regarding the research as a whole: The study examined how the T cell repertoire changed over the course of pregnancy in women with multiple sclerosis.

The CDR3 spans 15 residues, from the cysteine through the phenylalanine. This entry keeps only the CDR3 DNA: 45 bases, framed from base 1. CDR1 and CDR2 are drawn from the germline V gene (reference sequence): WNHNN, SYGVQD. The library came from the immunoSEQ multiplex PCR assay. Not all clones reach the TCRdb copy of this immuneACCESS table, which keeps in-frame sequences only. Checked studies attribute under half of the gap to unresolved V genes and leave the rest unexplained. This sample has 37,000 or so clones in its table, and roughly 91% of those were observed once. About 0.45% of the sample rests with the top ten.

The sequenced sample was CD4+ T cells from peripheral blood mononuclear cells, obtained in the second trimester of pregnancy. This TCR was recovered from a female donor in good health, enrolled as a control in a pregnancy study. Recombination connected TRBV10-1 to TRBJ2-2, and 7 junctional nucleotides match TRBD2. The bases are TGCGCCAGCAGTGACTCCGGGATGATGGGGAGGGAACTGTTTTTT. The encoded protein is CASSDSGMMGRELFF.